Listed below are T cell receptor beta chains from one sample, sequenced in a study of T-cell memory formation after mild COVID-19. TCRdb recomputed calls from the 5' RACE reads with MiXCR, one row per CDR3 protein. Among 250,000 to 350,000 distinct CDR3 sequences listed, about a sixth were seen once. Specimen: PBMCs or a T cell subset sorted from them (not recorded which). The receptors were gathered from a man between 18 and 29 years old who had mild COVID-19 (a few samples of this study predate the infection). Cell type and time point are not known. Each CDR3 is given without its conserved first and last residue. Only part of the rows carry a size: once, few, many, or a class if the clone is expanded.

clone_size,v_call,j_call,cdr3_aa
few,TRBV4-1,TRBJ2-3,ASSQKGLATSTDTQY
few,TRBV12-3/TRBV12-4,TRBJ2-3,ASSLLAGGLVDTQY
NA,TRBV10-3,TRBJ2-4,AISESIPGAENIQY
few,TRBV14,TRBJ2-2,ASSQYLGTGELF
few,TRBV5-4,TRBJ2-5,ASSLAGSGMETQY
NA,TRBV5-1,TRBJ2-2,ASSLTQGAWTGELF
few,TRBV5-4,TRBJ1-2,ASRPPGQIYGYT
NA,TRBV18,TRBJ2-3,ASSRPGTDTDTQY
few,TRBV20-1,TRBJ2-3,SARAWGKGAEDTQY
many,TRBV6-5,TRBJ1-1,ASSRGQGANTEAF
NA,TRBV7-2,TRBJ1-5,ASSLVSRGNQPQH
few,TRBV28,TRBJ2-1,ASSLERGAPFNNEQF
many,TRBV14,TRBJ1-4,ASSVGTGGEKLF
few,TRBV6-5,TRBJ1-6,ASSLPGGTYSPLH
many,TRBV12-3/TRBV12-4,TRBJ2-7,ASSRTAIPEQY
few,TRBV20-1,TRBJ1-2,SAGRTGVWLDYGYT
many,TRBV12-3/TRBV12-4,TRBJ1-6,ASSPQGSRDSPLH
many,TRBV5-1,TRBJ1-4,ASSDPSGENEKLF
NA,TRBV10-3,TRBJ2-4,ASQTGEANIQY
many,TRBV4-2,TRBJ2-2,ASSSRDENTGELF
NA,TRBV6-6,TRBJ2-5,ASSGGLALTQY
once,TRBV2,TRBJ2-5,ASRDRGVETQY
few,TRBV14,TRBJ1-4,ASSQQGWDEKLF
NA,TRBV2,TRBJ2-5,ASSTSSRLEETQY
NA,TRBV10-3,TRBJ2-1,AISEWPYNEQF
few,TRBV7-9,TRBJ1-2,ASSPRDRVDYGYT